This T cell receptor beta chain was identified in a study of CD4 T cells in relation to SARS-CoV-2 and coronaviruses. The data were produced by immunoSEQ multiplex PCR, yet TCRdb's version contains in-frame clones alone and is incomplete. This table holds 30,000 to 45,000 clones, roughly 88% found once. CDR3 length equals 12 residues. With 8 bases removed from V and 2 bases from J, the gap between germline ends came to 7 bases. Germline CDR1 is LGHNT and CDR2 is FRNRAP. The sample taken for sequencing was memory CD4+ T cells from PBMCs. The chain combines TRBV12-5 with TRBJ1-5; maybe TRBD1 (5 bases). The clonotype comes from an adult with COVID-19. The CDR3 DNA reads TGTGCTAGTTCACAGGGCAATCAGCCCCAGCATTTT. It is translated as CASSQGNQPQHF.